A single sample gave rise to the 2 T cell receptor beta chains below, sequenced in a study of CD4 T cells in relation to SARS-CoV-2 and coronaviruses. These TCRs' antigens remain unknown. Data came from immunoSEQ multiplex PCR; TCRdb stores just in-frame clones and leaves some out. This sample yields more than 20,000 clones, of which more than 65% are seen a single time; 15% to 20% belongs to the top ten. The unexposed donors gave CD4+ T cells in about 2010-2018, prior to COVID-19. The cells were cultured for approximately ten days before CD4+ T cells were isolated. Sequenced input: CD4+ T cells from PBMCs, cultured in vitro. The receptors were gathered from a human donor in good health.

The gene calls are TRBV4-2 and TRBJ2-7, with D possibly being TRBD2 (6 bases). The germline CDR1 and CDR2 sequences are LGHNA and YNFKEQ. The V gene lost 0 bases and the J gene lost 5 bases, with 14 bases spanning the gap. This CDR3 is 15 amino acids long. The CDR3 DNA is TGTGCCAGCAGCCAAGAAACTAGCCGAAGAAACGAGCAGTACTTC. Amino acid sequence: CASSQETSRRNEQYF.

The chain employs TRBV27 and TRBJ2-5; no firm D call. CDR1 MNHEY and CDR2 SMNVEV come from the germline V gene (reference sequence). V gave up 0 bases and J gave up 1 base, with 9 bases separating them. CDR3 size: 15 residues. CDR3 residues: CASSLSRQVQETQYF. The CDR3 DNA reads as TGTGCCAGCAGTTTATCAAGGCAGGTCCAAGAGACCCAGTACTTC.